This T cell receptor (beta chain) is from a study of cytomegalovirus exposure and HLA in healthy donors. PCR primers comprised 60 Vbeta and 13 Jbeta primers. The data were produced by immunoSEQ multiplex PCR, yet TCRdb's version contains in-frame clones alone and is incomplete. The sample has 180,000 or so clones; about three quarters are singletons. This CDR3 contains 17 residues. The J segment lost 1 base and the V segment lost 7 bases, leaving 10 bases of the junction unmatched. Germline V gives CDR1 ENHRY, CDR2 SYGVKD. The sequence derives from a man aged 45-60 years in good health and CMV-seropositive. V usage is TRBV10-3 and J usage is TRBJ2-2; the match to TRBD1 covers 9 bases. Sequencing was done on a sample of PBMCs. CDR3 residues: CAINAGTGNKNTGELFF. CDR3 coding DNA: TGTGCCATCAACGCCGGGACAGGGAACAAGAACACCGGGGAGCTGTTTTTT.